This T cell receptor (beta chain) is from a study of blood T cell repertoires in COVID-19. Study context: Sites across the United States, Italy and Spain contributed samples from acute and convalescent COVID-19. From T cells, B-cell-depleted T cells, or PBMCs came the material, which was cDNA or gDNA.

The CDR3 is 13 residues long. V gave up 5 bases and J gave up 4 bases, with 11 bases separating them. CDR1 is SEHNR and CDR2 is FQNEAQ in the germline V gene (reference sequence). Under the authors' procedure: Reference gene primer amplification in the assay estimated nucleated cell counts. The protocol was immunoSEQ multiplex PCR, while the TCRdb copy is restricted to in-frame clones and leaves out a portion. V and J calls and clone size are as listed in that table; D and trimming were resolved from the DNA. The table lists 30,000 to 40,000 clones, just over 90% of them singletons. The specimen sequenced was peripheral blood. This chain links TRBV7-9 with TRBJ1-1; D unresolved. This clonotype was obtained from a man aged 45 to 65 with active COVID-19. CDR3 DNA sequence: TGTGCCAGCAGCACATACCCGGGCACTGAAGCTTTCTTT. It codes for CASSTYPGTEAFF.